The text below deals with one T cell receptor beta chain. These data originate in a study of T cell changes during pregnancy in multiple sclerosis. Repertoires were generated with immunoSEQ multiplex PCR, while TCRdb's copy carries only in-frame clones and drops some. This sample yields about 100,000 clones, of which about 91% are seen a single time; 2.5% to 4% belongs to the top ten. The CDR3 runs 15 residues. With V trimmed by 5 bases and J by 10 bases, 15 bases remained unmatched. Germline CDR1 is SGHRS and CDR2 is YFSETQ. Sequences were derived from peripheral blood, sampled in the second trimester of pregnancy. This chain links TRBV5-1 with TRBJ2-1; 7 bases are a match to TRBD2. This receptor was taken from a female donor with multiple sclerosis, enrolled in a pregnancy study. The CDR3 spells CASSRRLASGGEQFF. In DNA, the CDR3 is TGCGCCAGCAGTCGGAGGTTGGCTAGCGGAGGCGAGCAGTTCTTC. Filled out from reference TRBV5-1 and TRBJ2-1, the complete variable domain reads KAGVTQTPRYLIKTRGQQVTLSCSPISGHRSVSWYQQTPGQGLQFLFEYFSETQRNKGNFPGRFSGRQFSNSRSEMNVSTLELGDSALYLCASSRRLASGGEQFFGPGTRLTVL.